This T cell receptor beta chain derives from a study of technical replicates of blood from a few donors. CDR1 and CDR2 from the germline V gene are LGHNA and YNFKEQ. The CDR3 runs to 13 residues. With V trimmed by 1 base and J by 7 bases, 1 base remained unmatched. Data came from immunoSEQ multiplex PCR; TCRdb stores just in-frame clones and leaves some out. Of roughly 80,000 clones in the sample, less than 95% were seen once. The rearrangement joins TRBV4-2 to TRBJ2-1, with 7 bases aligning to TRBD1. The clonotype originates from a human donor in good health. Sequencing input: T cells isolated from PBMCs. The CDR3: CASSQVGQNEQFF. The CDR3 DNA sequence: TGTGCCAGCAGCCAAGTGGGACAGAATGAGCAGTTCTTC.